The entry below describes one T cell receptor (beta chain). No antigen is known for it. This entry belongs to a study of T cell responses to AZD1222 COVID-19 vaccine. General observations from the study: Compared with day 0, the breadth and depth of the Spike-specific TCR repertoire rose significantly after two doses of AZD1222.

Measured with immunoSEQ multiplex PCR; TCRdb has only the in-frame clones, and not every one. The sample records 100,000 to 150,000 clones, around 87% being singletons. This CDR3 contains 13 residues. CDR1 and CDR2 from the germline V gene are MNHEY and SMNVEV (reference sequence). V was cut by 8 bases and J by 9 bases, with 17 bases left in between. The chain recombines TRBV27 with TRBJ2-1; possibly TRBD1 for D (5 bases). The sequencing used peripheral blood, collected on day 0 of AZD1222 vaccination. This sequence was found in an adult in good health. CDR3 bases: TGTGCCAGCCGCCGGAGTCCTACAGGTGAGCAGTTCTTC. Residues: CASRRSPTGEQFF.